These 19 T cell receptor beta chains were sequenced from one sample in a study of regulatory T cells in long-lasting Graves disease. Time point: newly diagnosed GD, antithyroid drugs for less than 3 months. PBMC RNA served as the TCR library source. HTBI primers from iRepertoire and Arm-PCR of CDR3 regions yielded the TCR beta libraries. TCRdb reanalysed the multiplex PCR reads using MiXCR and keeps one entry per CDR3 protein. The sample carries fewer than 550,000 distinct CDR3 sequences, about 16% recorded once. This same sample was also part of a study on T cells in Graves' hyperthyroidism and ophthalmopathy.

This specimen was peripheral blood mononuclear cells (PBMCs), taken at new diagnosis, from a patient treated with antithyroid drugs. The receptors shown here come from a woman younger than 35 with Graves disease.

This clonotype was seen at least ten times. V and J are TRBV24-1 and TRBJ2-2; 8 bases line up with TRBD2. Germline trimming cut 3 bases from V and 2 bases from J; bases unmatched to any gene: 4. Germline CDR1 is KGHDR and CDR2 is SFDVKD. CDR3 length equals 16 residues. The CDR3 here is CATSDISGINTGELFF. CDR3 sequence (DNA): TGTGCCACCAGTGATATTAGCGGGATAAACACCGGGGAGCTGTTTTTT.

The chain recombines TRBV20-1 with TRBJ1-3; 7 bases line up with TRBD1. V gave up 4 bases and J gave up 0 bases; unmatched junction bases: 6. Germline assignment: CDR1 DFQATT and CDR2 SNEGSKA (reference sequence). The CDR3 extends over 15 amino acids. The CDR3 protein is CSAKQGLDSGNTIYF. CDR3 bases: TGCAGTGCTAAACAGGGGCTCGACTCTGGAAACACCATATATTTT.

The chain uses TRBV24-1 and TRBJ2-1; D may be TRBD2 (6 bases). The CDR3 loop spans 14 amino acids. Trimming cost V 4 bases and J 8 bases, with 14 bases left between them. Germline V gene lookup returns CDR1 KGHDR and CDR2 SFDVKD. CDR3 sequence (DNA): TGTGCCACCAGTGACCCCCGACGGGGGTATGAGCAGTTCTTC. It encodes CATSDPRRGYEQFF.

CDR3 nucleotides: TGTGCCAGCAGTGACTTGGGGGCCGGGGAGCTGTTTTTT. Amino acids: CASSDLGAGELFF. The rearrangement joins TRBV6-1 to TRBJ2-2; either TRBD1 or TRBD2 may supply D (5 bases each). This CDR3 has 13 amino acids. Germline CDR1 and CDR2: MNHNS and SASEGT. V was shortened by 3 bases and J by 6 bases, with 8 bases between the two germline ends.

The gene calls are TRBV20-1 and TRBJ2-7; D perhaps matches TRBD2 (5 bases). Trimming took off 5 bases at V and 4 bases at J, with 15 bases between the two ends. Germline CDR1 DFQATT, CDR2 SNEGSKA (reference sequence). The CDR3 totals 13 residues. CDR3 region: CSAPGTSKYEQYF. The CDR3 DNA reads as TGCAGTGCTCCCGGCACTAGTAAATACGAGCAGTACTTC.

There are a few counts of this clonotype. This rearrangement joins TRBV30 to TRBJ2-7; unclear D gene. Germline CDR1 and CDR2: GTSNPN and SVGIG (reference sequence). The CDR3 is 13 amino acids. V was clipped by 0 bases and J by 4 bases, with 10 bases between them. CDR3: CAWSVGPAYEQYF. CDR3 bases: TGTGCCTGGAGTGTTGGACCAGCGTACGAGCAGTACTTC. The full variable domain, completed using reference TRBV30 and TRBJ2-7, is SQTIHQWPATLVQPVGSPLSLECTVEGTSNPNLYWYRQAAGRGLQLLFYSVGIGQISSEVPQNLSASRPQDRQFILSSKKLLLSDSGFYLCAWSVGPAYEQYFGPGTRLTVT.

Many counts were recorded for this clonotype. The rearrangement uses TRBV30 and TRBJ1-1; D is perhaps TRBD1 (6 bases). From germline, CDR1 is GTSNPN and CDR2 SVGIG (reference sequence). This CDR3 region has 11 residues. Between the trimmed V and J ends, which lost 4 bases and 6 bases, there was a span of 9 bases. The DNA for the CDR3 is TGTGCCTGGATGGGGGGCGCTGAAGCTTTCTTT. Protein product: CAWMGGAEAFF.

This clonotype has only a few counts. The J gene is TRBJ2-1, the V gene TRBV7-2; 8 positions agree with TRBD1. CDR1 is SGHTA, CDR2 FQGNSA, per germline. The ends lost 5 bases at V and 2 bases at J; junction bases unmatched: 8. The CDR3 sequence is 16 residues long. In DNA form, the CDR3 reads TGTGCCAGCAGCCCGTCAGGGGGCTGGACCTACAATGAGCAGTTCTTC. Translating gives CASSPSGGWTYNEQFF.

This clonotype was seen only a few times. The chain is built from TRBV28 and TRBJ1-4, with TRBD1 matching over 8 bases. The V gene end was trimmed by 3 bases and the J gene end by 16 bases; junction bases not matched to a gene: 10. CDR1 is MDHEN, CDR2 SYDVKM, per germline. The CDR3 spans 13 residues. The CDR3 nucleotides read TGTGCCAGCAGTTTCCTAAGACAGGGGCCATCGTTTTTT. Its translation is CASSFLRQGPSFF.

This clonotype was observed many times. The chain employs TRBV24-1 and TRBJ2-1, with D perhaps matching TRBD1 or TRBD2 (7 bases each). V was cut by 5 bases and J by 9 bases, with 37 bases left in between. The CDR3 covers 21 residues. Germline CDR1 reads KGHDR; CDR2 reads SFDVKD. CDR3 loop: CATSGRRDRQPTSVSVSEQFF. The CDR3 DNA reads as TGTGCCACCAGTGGCCGCCGGGACAGACAACCTACTAGCGTATCCGTGAGTGAGCAGTTCTTC.

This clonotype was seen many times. CDR3 residues: CASTNNRAQGQPQHF. CDR3 DNA sequence: TGTGCCAGCACCAATAACAGGGCCCAAGGGCAGCCCCAGCATTTT. The J gene is TRBJ1-5, the V gene TRBV6-1; tentative D call: TRBD1 (6 bases). The CDR3 has 15 amino acids. Germline V gene data show CDR1 as MNHNS and CDR2 as SASEGT. V was trimmed by 7 bases and J by 7 bases, leaving 20 bases between them.

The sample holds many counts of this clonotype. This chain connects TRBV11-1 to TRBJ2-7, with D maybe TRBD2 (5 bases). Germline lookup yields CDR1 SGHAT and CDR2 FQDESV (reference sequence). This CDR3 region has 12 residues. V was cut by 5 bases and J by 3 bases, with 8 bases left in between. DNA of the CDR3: TGTGCCAGCAGCGACGGGGACTACGAGCAGTACTTC. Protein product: CASSDGDYEQYF.

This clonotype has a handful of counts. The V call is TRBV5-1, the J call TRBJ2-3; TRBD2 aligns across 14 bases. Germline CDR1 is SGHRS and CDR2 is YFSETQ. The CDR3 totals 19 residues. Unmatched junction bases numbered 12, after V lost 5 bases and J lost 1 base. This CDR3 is CASSSPGLAGEWGTDTQYF. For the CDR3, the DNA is TGCGCCAGCAGTAGCCCGGGACTAGCGGGAGAATGGGGCACAGATACGCAGTATTTT.

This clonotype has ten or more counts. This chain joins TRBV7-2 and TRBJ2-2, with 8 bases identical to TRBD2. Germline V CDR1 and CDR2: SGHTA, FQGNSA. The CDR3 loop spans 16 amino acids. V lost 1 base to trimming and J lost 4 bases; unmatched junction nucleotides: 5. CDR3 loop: CASSLVSSGPTGELFF. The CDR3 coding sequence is TGTGCCAGCAGCTTAGTGTCTAGCGGGCCCACCGGGGAGCTGTTTTTT.

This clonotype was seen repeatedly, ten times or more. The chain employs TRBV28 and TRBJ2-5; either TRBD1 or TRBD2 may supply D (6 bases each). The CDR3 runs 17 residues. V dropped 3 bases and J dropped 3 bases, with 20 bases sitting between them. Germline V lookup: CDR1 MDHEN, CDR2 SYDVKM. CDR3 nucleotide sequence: TGTGCCAGCAGTTTGCAGCCATGGGGGGCGCAGGAAGAGACCCAGTACTTC. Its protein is CASSLQPWGAQEETQYF.

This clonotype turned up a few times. This CDR3 reads CASSFSGVPGANVLTF. The CDR3, as DNA: TGTGCCAGCAGTTTCTCAGGGGTCCCTGGGGCCAACGTCCTGACTTTC. The chain joins TRBV28 to TRBJ2-6, with D possibly being TRBD1 (6 bases). CDR1 is MDHEN and CDR2 is SYDVKM in the germline V gene. The ends were cut back, 3 bases at V and 2 bases at J, with 11 bases in the middle. The CDR3 covers 16 residues. Supplemented by reference TRBV28 and TRBJ2-6, the full variable domain reads DVKVTQSSRYLVKRTGEKVFLECVQDMDHENMFWYRQDPGLGLRLIYFSYDVKMKEKGDIPEGYSVSREKKERFSLILESASTNQTSMYLCASSFSGVPGANVLTFGAGSRLTVL.

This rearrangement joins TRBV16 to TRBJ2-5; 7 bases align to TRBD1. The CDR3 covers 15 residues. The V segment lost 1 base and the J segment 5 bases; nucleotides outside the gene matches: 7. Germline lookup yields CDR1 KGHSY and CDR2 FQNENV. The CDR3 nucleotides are TGTGCCAGCAGCCAATTAAGGGGGCCGGTGGAGACCCAGTACTTC. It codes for CASSQLRGPVETQYF.

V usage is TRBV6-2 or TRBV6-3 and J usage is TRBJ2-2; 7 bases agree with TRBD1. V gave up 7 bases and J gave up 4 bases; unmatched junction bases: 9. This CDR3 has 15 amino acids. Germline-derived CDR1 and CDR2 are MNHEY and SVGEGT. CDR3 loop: CASNQDRAGTGELFF. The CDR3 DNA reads TGTGCCAGCAATCAAGACAGGGCGGGCACCGGGGAGCTGTTTTTT.

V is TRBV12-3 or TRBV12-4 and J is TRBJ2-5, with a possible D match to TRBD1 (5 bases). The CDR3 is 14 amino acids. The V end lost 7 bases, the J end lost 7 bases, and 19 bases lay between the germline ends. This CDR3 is CASTPSVTDRTQYF. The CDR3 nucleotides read TGTGCCAGCACCCCGAGCGTCACCGACAGGACCCAGTACTTC.